One sample yielded the 15 T cell receptor beta chains listed below, sequenced in a study of T cells in Graves' hyperthyroidism and ophthalmopathy. RNA transcripts yielded amplified TCR beta CDR3 regions. RT-PCR in the first round (using the HTBI primer set) targeted the TCR CDR3. TCRdb passed the multiplex PCR reads through MiXCR, listing each CDR3 protein once. This sample has around 560,000 distinct CDR3 sequences, with 16% found just once. The specimen was blood. The receptors were gathered from a young woman with Graves' hyperthyroidism.

This clonotype appeared many times. V gene TRBV24-1 combines with J gene TRBJ2-5; 10 bases line up with TRBD2. CDR1 and CDR2 (germline): KGHDR, SFDVKD. V was pared by 6 bases and J by 5 bases, with 8 bases of the junction left unmatched. This CDR3 is built from 15 residues. CDR3 DNA sequence: TGTGCCACCAGTCCAGCGGGGGGGCTGTATGAGACCCAGTACTTC. It encodes CATSPAGGLYETQYF.

This clonotype was counted ten times or more. This chain connects TRBV6-1 to TRBJ2-1; 10 positions agree with TRBD2. This CDR3 has 15 residues. Germline V gene data show CDR1 as MNHNS and CDR2 as SASEGT. Losses at the gene ends were 6 bases for V and 9 bases for J; bases not matched to a gene: 11. The CDR3 protein is CASSSLAGFYGEQFF. The CDR3 DNA reads TGTGCCAGCAGCTCACTAGCGGGGTTCTATGGTGAGCAGTTCTTC.

This clonotype showed up just once. The chain is built from TRBV19 and TRBJ1-2; D is unresolved. The germline gives CDR1 LNHDA, CDR2 SQIVND (reference sequence). The CDR3 extends over 17 amino acids. Trimming shortened V by 4 bases and J by 8 bases, and 26 bases separated the two germline ends. This CDR3 is CASSTEARSSSPGGYTF. For the CDR3, the DNA is TGTGCCAGTAGTACAGAGGCAAGGTCTTCTTCGCCTGGCGGCTACACCTTC.

This clonotype was seen ten or more times. V usage is TRBV2 and J usage is TRBJ1-5, with D uncertain. This CDR3 is 15 amino acids long. V shed 4 bases and J shed 0 bases, with 10 bases lying between them. Germline lookup yields CDR1 SNHLY and CDR2 FYNNEI. CDR3 nucleotide sequence: TGTGCCAGCAGTGGAGGGCACCCTAGCAATCAGCCCCAGCATTTT. Encoded protein: CASSGGHPSNQPQHF.

The V and J genes are TRBV10-3 and TRBJ1-1, with D uncertain. The CDR3 has 14 amino acids. Germline loops: CDR1 ENHRY, CDR2 SYGVKD. V was trimmed by 7 bases and J by 2 bases, leaving 14 bases between them. The CDR3 region is CAITGTSRNTEAFF. The CDR3 DNA sequence: TGTGCCATCACTGGAACAAGTAGAAACACTGAAGCTTTCTTT.

This clonotype was seen ten or more times. This chain links TRBV6-6 with TRBJ2-7; D perhaps matches TRBD2 (5 bases). From germline, CDR1 is MNHNY and CDR2 SVGAGI (reference sequence). With 0 bases removed from V and 9 bases from J, the gap between germline ends came to 12 bases. This CDR3 spans 13 amino acids. Here the CDR3 DNA reads TGTGCCAGCAGTTACTCGAGGCTAGCCCCGCAGTACTTC. This sequence encodes CASSYSRLAPQYF.

The rearrangement links TRBV12-3 or TRBV12-4 to TRBJ1-2; 8 nucleotides align to TRBD1. The CDR3 is made up of 13 amino acids. J was trimmed by 8 bases and V by 2 bases; bases with no gene match: 4. The DNA of the CDR3 is TGTGCCAGCAGTTTAAGGCGGACAGGGGGCTACACCTTC. Its protein product is CASSLRRTGGYTF.

This clonotype was seen only a few times. The rearrangement joins TRBV7-2 to TRBJ1-5, with D unclear. The CDR3 is 16 amino acids. V was shortened by 5 bases and J by 3 bases, with 17 bases between the two germline ends. Per the germline V gene, CDR1 is SGHTA and CDR2 is FQGNSA. CDR3 in amino acids: CASSPGRFGSNQPQHF. The CDR3 nucleotides are TGTGCCAGCAGCCCTGGCCGTTTTGGATCCAATCAGCCCCAGCATTTT.

This clonotype has ten or more counts. The chain joins TRBV11-1 to TRBJ2-7; 10 nucleotides agree with TRBD2. Per the germline V gene, CDR1 is SGHAT and CDR2 is FQDESV (reference sequence). V was clipped by 3 bases and J by 6 bases; unmatched bases: 11. This CDR3 is 16 amino acids long. The CDR3 DNA reads as TGTGCCAGCAGCTTGCAACCGGGACTAGCGACCCCCGAGCAGTACTTC. Residues: CASSLQPGLATPEQYF. Together with reference TRBV11-1 and TRBJ2-7, the CDR3 gives the full variable domain: EAEVAQSPRYKITEKSQAVAFWCDPISGHATLYWYRQILGQGPELLVQFQDESVVDDSQLPKDRFSAERLKGVDSTLKIQPAELGDSAMYLCASSLQPGLATPEQYFGPGTRLTVT.

In regard to this clonotype: Possible read error: a much larger clone is one base away. The V call is TRBV20-1, the J call TRBJ2-3; TRBD2 matches 7 bases. Looked up from germline, CDR1 is DFQATT and CDR2 is SNEGSKA (reference sequence). Trimming cost V 6 bases and J 2 bases; bases outside gene matches: 8. This CDR3 has 14 residues. The CDR3 loop reads CSAPVGTNTDTQYF. CDR3 nucleotides: TGCAGTGCCCCCGTCGGGACTAACACAGATACGCAGTATTTT.

In its sample, this clonotype was seen a few times. A read error may be the cause here, since a much bigger clone is one base away. This chain joins TRBV12-3 or TRBV12-4 and TRBJ2-7, with TRBD1 matching over 7 bases. Trimming removed 5 bases from V and 5 bases from J; junction bases left unmatched: 3. The length of the CDR3 is 12 residues. The CDR3: CASSGDRHEQYF. The CDR3 nucleotides are TGTGCCAGCAGTGGGGACAGACACGAGCAGTACTTC.

This clonotype was seen ten or more times. This CDR3 is CASSPGVSTEAFF. CDR3 sequence (DNA): TGTGCCAGCAGCCCAGGGGTCTCCACTGAAGCTTTCTTT. The chain has TRBV13 and TRBJ1-1; D might be TRBD1 (6 bases). V was cut by 5 bases and J by 4 bases, with 11 bases left in between. Germline V gene data show CDR1 as PRHDT and CDR2 as FYEKMQ (reference sequence). The CDR3 sequence is 13 residues long.

The gene calls are TRBV4-1 and TRBJ2-1, with a possible D match to TRBD2 (5 bases). The germline CDR1 and CDR2 sequences are MGHRA and YSYEKL. V was cut by 4 bases and J by 2 bases, with 12 bases left in between. This CDR3 has 15 amino acids. CDR3 bases: TGCGCCAGCAGCCGTGACGGGGTTGCCTACAATGAGCAGTTCTTC. It codes for CASSRDGVAYNEQFF.

This clonotype was observed many times. The chain has TRBV28 and TRBJ2-1; TRBD1 aligns across 9 bases. The CDR3 has 14 residues. V lost 3 bases to trimming and J lost 6 bases; unmatched junction nucleotides: 3. The germline gives CDR1 MDHEN, CDR2 SYDVKM. In nucleotides, the CDR3 is TGTGCCAGCAGTTTTGGGACAGGGTCCAATGAGCAGTTCTTC. Translated, it gives CASSFGTGSNEQFF.

CDR3 in amino acids: CASRWESSPLHF. The CDR3 nucleotides read TGTGCCAGTCGTTGGGAGAGTTCACCCCTCCACTTT. V is TRBV10-3 and J is TRBJ1-6; D unclear. There are 12 residues in the CDR3. From germline, CDR1 is ENHRY and CDR2 SYGVKD. V was cut by 10 bases and J by 9 bases, with 13 bases left in between.